This T cell receptor beta chain originates from a study of HIV-infected children after antiretroviral therapy interruption. This clonotype was recorded many times. The sample's treatment: PENTA 11 planned treatment interruption arm or continuous ART arm. The CDR3 consists of 14 residues. CDR1 is MGHRA and CDR2 is YSYEKL in the germline V gene. The V and J ends lost 1 base and 2 bases respectively, with 3 bases between them. The TCR library was built from RNA with a 3' RACE protocol and unique molecular identifiers. TCRdb re-called the 3' RACE reads with MiXCR, one entry per CDR3 protein. Of more than 35,000 distinct CDR3 sequences listed, around 7% are singletons.

This receptor was taken from a pool of human donors with HIV. The sequenced sample was CD45RA+ CD4+ T cells from PBMCs, pooled from several time points, obtained from a donor given antiretroviral therapy, either interrupted or continuous. Subset denoted: naive CD4+ CD45RA+ CD45RO- T cells. This rearrangement joins TRBV4-1 to TRBJ2-6; D not certain. CDR3 in DNA: TGCGCCAGCAGCCAAGTCCCTGGGGCCAACGTCCTGACTTTC. It codes for CASSQVPGANVLTF.